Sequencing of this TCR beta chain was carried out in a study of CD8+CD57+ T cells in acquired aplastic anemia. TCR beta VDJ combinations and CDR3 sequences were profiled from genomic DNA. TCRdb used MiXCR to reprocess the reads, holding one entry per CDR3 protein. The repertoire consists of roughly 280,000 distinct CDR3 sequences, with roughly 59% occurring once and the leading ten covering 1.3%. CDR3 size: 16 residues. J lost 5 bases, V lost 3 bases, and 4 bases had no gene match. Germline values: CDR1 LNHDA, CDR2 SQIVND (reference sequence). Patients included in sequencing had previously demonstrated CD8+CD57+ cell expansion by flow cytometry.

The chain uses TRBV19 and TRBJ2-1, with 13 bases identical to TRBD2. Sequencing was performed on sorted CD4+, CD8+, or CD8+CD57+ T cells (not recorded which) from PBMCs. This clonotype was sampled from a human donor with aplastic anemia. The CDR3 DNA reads TGTGCCAGTAGTATCGTAGGGACTAGCGGGGACAATGAGCAGTTCTTC. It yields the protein CASSIVGTSGDNEQFF.